The entry below gives a single TCR beta chain sequence along with its context. These data belong to a study of blood T cell repertoires in COVID-19. Overall study context: Italy, Spain and the United States were the sources of the convalescent and acute COVID-19 samples. PBMCs, B-cell-depleted T cells, or T cells provided the cDNA or gDNA that made up the material.

Authors' analysis steps: From reference gene primer amplification, estimates of nucleated cell counts were derived. Here immunoSEQ multiplex PCR was the method, and the copy in TCRdb shows in-frame clones only, minus some. V, J and clone size are taken as reported in that table, and D and trimming were inferred from the DNA itself. The sample includes 200,000 to 300,000 clones, approximately 86% of them seen just once. Patients at the Seattle site were enrolled during active infection and followed longitudinally. Germline V gene sequence: CDR1 KGHSH, CDR2 LQKENI. V gave up 3 bases and J gave up 4 bases; unmatched junction bases: 9. There are 18 residues in the CDR3.

The chain couples TRBV18 to TRBJ2-5, with 15 bases matching TRBD2. The sequenced sample was peripheral blood. The receptor comes from a woman aged 55-70 years with COVID-19, enrolled during active disease. The CDR3 region is CASSPLGLAGGPGETQYF. CDR3 DNA sequence: TGTGCCAGCTCACCCCTTGGACTAGCGGGAGGGCCGGGAGAGACCCAGTACTTC.